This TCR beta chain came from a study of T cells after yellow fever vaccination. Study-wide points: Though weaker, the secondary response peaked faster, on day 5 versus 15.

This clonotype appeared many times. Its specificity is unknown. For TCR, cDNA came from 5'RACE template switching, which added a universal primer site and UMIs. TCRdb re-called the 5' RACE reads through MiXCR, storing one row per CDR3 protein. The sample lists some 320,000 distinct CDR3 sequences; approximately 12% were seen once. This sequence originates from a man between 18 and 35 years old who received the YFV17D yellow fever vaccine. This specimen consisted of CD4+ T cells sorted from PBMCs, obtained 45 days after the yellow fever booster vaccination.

The CDR3 protein is CASSVPLAGVETQYF. CDR3 DNA sequence: TGTGCCAGCAGTGTCCCACTAGCGGGGGTAGAGACCCAGTACTTC. This sequence joins TRBV6-2 or TRBV6-3 and TRBJ2-5, with 11 bases matching TRBD2. This CDR3 spans 15 amino acids. Germline CDR1 MNHEY, CDR2 SVGEGT. Trimming removed 5 bases from V and 4 bases from J; junction bases left unmatched: 6.